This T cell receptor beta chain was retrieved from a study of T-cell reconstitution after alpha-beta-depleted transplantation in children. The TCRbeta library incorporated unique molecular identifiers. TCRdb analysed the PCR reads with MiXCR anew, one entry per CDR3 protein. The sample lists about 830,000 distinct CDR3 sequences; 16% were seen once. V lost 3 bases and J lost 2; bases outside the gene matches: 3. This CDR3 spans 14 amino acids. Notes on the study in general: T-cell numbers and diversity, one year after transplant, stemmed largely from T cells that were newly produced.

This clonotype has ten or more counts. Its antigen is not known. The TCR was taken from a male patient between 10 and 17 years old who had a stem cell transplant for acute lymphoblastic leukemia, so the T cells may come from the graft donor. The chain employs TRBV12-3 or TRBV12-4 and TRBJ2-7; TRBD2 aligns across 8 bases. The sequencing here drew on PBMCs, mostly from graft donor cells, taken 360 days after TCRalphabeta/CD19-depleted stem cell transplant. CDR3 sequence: CASSLGGLAYEQYF. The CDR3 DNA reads TGTGCCAGCAGTTTGGGGGGACTAGCCTACGAGCAGTACTTC.